This TCR beta chain was obtained from a study of radiotherapy plus CTLA-4 blockade in lung cancer. The assay was immunoSEQ multiplex PCR, and TCRdb's table has in-frame clones only and misses some. The sample shows 85,000 to 120,000 clones, 70% to 90% of them seen only once. Germline V gene data show CDR1 as MNHNS and CDR2 as SASEGT. Trimming took 3 bases from V and 3 from J, leaving 14 bases between them. The CDR3 contains 15 residues. The chain has TRBV6-1 and TRBJ1-2; D is perhaps TRBD1 (5 bases). The sample here was peripheral blood, taken from a patient treated with radiotherapy plus ipilimumab. The receptor comes from a human donor with non-small cell lung cancer that progressed on radiotherapy plus ipilimumab. Some clones in this sample may be carry-over from other donors' samples. The CDR3: CASSETPRGYYGYTF. CDR3 sequence (DNA): TGTGCCAGCAGTGAGACCCCCCGGGGGTACTATGGCTACACCTTC.